The 5 T cell receptor beta chains presented below share a single source sample, sequenced in a study of blood T cells in healthy people across ages. Alongside a J-beta primer mix, a sample-barcoded 5' primer served in a second PCR lasting 7 to 11 cycles. TCRdb itself ran the 5' RACE reads through MiXCR, one entry per CDR3 protein. The table records over 1,500,000 distinct CDR3 sequences, 49% of them present only once. The specimen was blood. These receptor sequences come from a woman aged 40 to 50 in good health.

This clonotype has more than one count but fewer than ten. This chain uses TRBV12-3 or TRBV12-4 with TRBJ2-1; D may correspond to TRBD1 or TRBD2 (5 bases each). V was trimmed by 4 bases and J by 3 bases, leaving 10 bases between them. The CDR3 runs to 14 residues. CDR3 loop: CASSSGPIYNEQFF. CDR3 in DNA: TGTGCCAGCAGTTCGGGACCGATCTACAATGAGCAGTTCTTC.

This sequence joins TRBV5-1 and TRBJ2-3, with TRBD2 identical over 9 bases. After removal of 2 bases from V and 6 bases from J, the junction contained 10 bases not matched to a gene. The CDR3 has 16 residues. Germline V gives CDR1 SGHRS, CDR2 YFSETQ. The CDR3 sequence: CASSFSLAGSLDTQYF. CDR3 nucleotides: TGCGCCAGCAGCTTTTCCCTAGCGGGGTCGTTGGATACGCAGTATTTT.

This clonotype was picked up a small number of times. CDR3 amino acids: CASSQDSSSTDTQYF. CDR3 coding DNA: TGTGCCAGCAGCCAGGACTCCTCTAGCACAGATACGCAGTATTTT. This chain connects TRBV11-2 to TRBJ2-3; the D gene is possibly TRBD2 (5 bases). This CDR3 region has 15 residues. Trimming cost V 5 bases and J 0 bases, with 12 bases left between them. CDR1 is SGHAT, CDR2 FQNNGV, per germline. Combining the CDR3 with reference TRBV11-2 and TRBJ2-3 gives the whole variable domain EAGVAQSPRYKIIEKRQSVAFWCNPISGHATLYWYQQILGQGPKLLIQFQNNGVVDDSQLPKDRFSAERLKGVDSTLKIQPAKLEDSAVYLCASSQDSSSTDTQYFGPGTRLTVL.

This sequence joins TRBV4-2 and TRBJ2-3; D is possibly TRBD2 (7 bases). The CDR3 totals 16 residues. CDR1 is LGHNA and CDR2 is YNFKEQ in the germline V gene. Trimming stripped 0 bases from V and 4 bases from J, with 14 bases between. The CDR3 loop reads CASSQERGGRADTQYF. CDR3 coding DNA: TGTGCCAGCAGCCAAGAGAGGGGGGGGCGAGCAGATACGCAGTATTTT.

The chain links TRBV15 to TRBJ2-3; a weak D match, TRBD2 (6 bases). Germline assignment: CDR1 LNHNV and CDR2 YYDKDF (reference sequence). The CDR3 is 14 amino acids. The V end was cut by 8 bases, the J end by 4 bases, with 16 bases between. The DNA for the CDR3 is TGTGCCACCGGACGAGGCGGGGCGGCAGATACGCAGTATTTT. It yields the protein CATGRGGAADTQYF.